This TCR beta chain appears in the sequencing data of a study of cytomegalovirus exposure and HLA in healthy donors. Sequencing used immunoSEQ multiplex PCR; TCRdb keeps in-frame clones, though not all of them. Found here are approximately 150,000 clones, around four fifths of them singletons; the top ten hold 2% to 2.5%. The CDR3 length is 13 residues. Trimming removed 3 bases from V and 2 bases from J, with 4 bases in between. The germline CDR1 and CDR2 sequences are MNHEY and SMNVEV (reference sequence). The TCR comes from a man aged 25 to 40 in good health and CMV-seropositive. Sequenced input: PBMCs. This chain uses TRBV27 with TRBJ2-2; D remains unclear. The CDR3 loop reads CASSFINTGELFF. The CDR3 bases are TGTGCCAGCAGTTTTATAAACACCGGGGAGCTGTTTTTT.